These 22 T cell receptor beta chains came from one sample sequenced in a study of cytomegalovirus exposure and HLA in healthy donors. The PCR had 60 Vbeta and 13 Jbeta primers. The protocol was immunoSEQ multiplex PCR, while the TCRdb copy is restricted to in-frame clones and leaves out a portion. The sample contains approximately 120,000 clones, roughly 76% of which appear only once. What was sequenced was PBMCs. Every receptor here comes from a woman aged 60 to 75 in good health and CMV-seropositive.

The sample holds a few counts of this clone. The rearrangement uses TRBV5-5 and TRBJ2-3; 13 positions agree with TRBD2. With 4 bases clipped from V and 3 bases from J, the junction kept 5 bases outside the gene matches. The CDR3 length is 16 residues. Looked up from germline, CDR1 is SGHKS and CDR2 is YYEKEE (reference sequence). This CDR3 reads CASSPLAGGVTDTQYF. The CDR3, as DNA: TGTGCCAGCAGCCCACTAGCGGGAGGGGTGACAGATACGCAGTATTTT.

This chain joins TRBV30 and TRBJ2-5; tentatively, D is TRBD2 (6 bases). The CDR3 has 14 residues. V was cut by 2 bases and J by 1 base, with 11 bases left in between. In germline, CDR1 is GTSNPN, CDR2 SVGIG (reference sequence). CDR3 in amino acids: CAWSPAGRQETQYF. The CDR3 region has the DNA TGTGCCTGGAGTCCCGCGGGGCGCCAAGAGACCCAGTACTTC.

This clone was found once. The chain couples TRBV29-1 to TRBJ1-1; D unclear. V was clipped by 4 bases and J by 1 base, with 10 bases between them. The CDR3 covers 13 residues. From germline, CDR1 is SQVTM and CDR2 ANQGSEA. The CDR3 region is CSVGFSPNTEAFF. In DNA, the CDR3 is TGCAGCGTTGGTTTTAGTCCGAACACTGAAGCTTTCTTT.

V and J are TRBV4-3 and TRBJ2-7; TRBD1 aligns across 8 bases. Germline lookup yields CDR1 LGHNA and CDR2 YSLEER. CDR3 length equals 15 residues. J gave up 6 bases and V 0 bases, and 7 bases lay outside the gene matches. In DNA form, the CDR3 reads TGCGCCAGCAGCCAAGATCCGGACAGGGCAACCGAGCAGTACTTC. Residues: CASSQDPDRATEQYF.

In nucleotides, the CDR3 is TGCGCCAGCAGCTTGCCTACAGTTCCCGACCCTAGCGGGACTTCCTACGAGCAGTACTTC. Protein: CASSLPTVPDPSGTSYEQYF. The gene calls are TRBV5-1 and TRBJ2-7; 9 bases line up with TRBD2. Per germline, CDR1 SGHRS and CDR2 YFSETQ. The CDR3 has 20 amino acids. V lost 1 base and J lost 1; bases outside the gene matches: 18.

This chain links TRBV6-5 with TRBJ1-5, with 10 nucleotides matching TRBD1. The CDR3 loop spans 13 amino acids. The J segment lost 7 bases and the V segment lost 6 bases, leaving 3 bases of the junction unmatched. Germline V gene data show CDR1 as MNHEY and CDR2 as SVGAGI. CDR3 coding DNA: TGTGCCAGCAGCCAGGACAGGGGGCAGCCCCAGCATTTT. Amino acid sequence: CASSQDRGQPQHF.

V and J are TRBV2 and TRBJ1-6; no reliable D call. The CDR3 is 15 residues long. Germline V gene data show CDR1 as SNHLY and CDR2 as FYNNEI. V lost 2 bases and J 9 bases, leaving 14 bases between the germline ends. The CDR3 sequence is CASSENDLSGSPLHF. In nucleotides, the CDR3 is TGTGCCAGCAGTGAAAACGACCTTAGCGGTTCACCCCTCCACTTT.

This clone was seen a few times. The J gene is TRBJ2-5, the V gene TRBV7-3; 9 nucleotides match TRBD2. CDR1 and CDR2 from the germline V gene are SGHTA and FQGTGA. This CDR3 comprises 15 residues. Unmatched junction bases numbered 4, after V lost 1 base and J lost 4 bases. CDR3 region: CASSLMGLAGETQYF. For the CDR3, the DNA is TGTGCCAGCAGCTTAATGGGACTAGCAGGAGAGACCCAGTACTTC.

Written as DNA, the CDR3 is TGCAGCGTTTCGGGACAGTCTGAAGCTTTCTTT. Translated: CSVSGQSEAFF. This chain joins TRBV29-1 and TRBJ1-1; 7 nucleotides match TRBD1. The CDR3 is made up of 11 amino acids. V was clipped by 5 bases and J by 6 bases; unmatched bases: 3. Germline CDR1 SQVTM, CDR2 ANQGSEA.

V and J are TRBV19 and TRBJ2-6; 7 nucleotides line up with TRBD2. The CDR3 spans 14 residues. CDR1 is LNHDA and CDR2 is SQIVND in the germline V gene (reference sequence). V shed 6 bases, J shed 10 bases, and the junction held 9 bases outside the gene matches. CDR3 region: CASSLALGRNVLTF. DNA for the CDR3: TGTGCCAGTAGCCTAGCCCTCGGGAGGAACGTCCTGACTTTC. Together with reference TRBV19 and TRBJ2-6, the CDR3 gives the full variable domain: DGGITQSPKYLFRKEGQNVTLSCEQNLNHDAMYWYRQDPGQGLRLIYYSQIVNDFQKGDIAEGYSVSREKKESFPLTVTSAQKNPTAFYLCASSLALGRNVLTFGAGSRLTVL.

This sequence joins TRBV2 and TRBJ1-1; no clear D. V was pared by 4 bases and J by 11 bases, with 17 bases between. Germline loops: CDR1 SNHLY, CDR2 FYNNEI. CDR3 length: 13 residues. CDR3 in amino acids: CASSGLEGPGAFF. CDR3 coding DNA: TGTGCCAGCAGTGGTTTGGAGGGTCCGGGGGCTTTCTTT.

This clone has only a few counts. V is TRBV11-2 and J is TRBJ1-1; D possibly corresponds to TRBD1 (5 bases). Germline CDR1 is SGHAT and CDR2 is FQNNGV. With 5 bases removed from V and 1 base from J, the gap between germline ends came to 11 bases. The CDR3 is made up of 14 amino acids. The CDR3 spells CASSPGGWNTEAFF. Written as DNA, the CDR3 is TGTGCCAGCAGCCCCGGGGGGTGGAACACTGAAGCTTTCTTT.

V gene TRBV10-3 combines with J gene TRBJ1-4; no clear D gene. The CDR3 contains 13 residues. Germline CDR1 and CDR2: ENHRY and SYGVKD. V was pared by 6 bases and J by 5 bases, with 10 bases between. As DNA, the CDR3 is TGTGCCATCAGAGGCCAGGCGAATGAAAAACTGTTTTTT. This translates into CAIRGQANEKLFF.

The rearrangement joins TRBV6-1 to TRBJ1-3; no clear D gene. The CDR3 extends over 14 amino acids. The V end was cut by 5 bases, the J end by 0 bases, with 8 bases between. The germline CDR1 and CDR2 sequences are MNHNS and SASEGT. CDR3 region: CASSPRYSGNTIYF. In DNA, the CDR3 is TGTGCCAGCAGTCCCAGGTACTCTGGAAACACCATATATTTT.

The genes are TRBV5-8 and TRBJ1-6; a possible D gene is TRBD1 (6 bases). The CDR3 consists of 15 residues. V gave up 2 bases and J gave up 10 bases, with 16 bases separating them. Germline loops: CDR1 SGHTS, CDR2 YDEGEE. Here the CDR3 reads CASSLGQLIRSPLHF. The CDR3 DNA reads as TGTGCCAGCAGCTTAGGACAGTTGATCAGGTCACCCCTCCACTTT.

J is TRBJ2-7 and V is TRBV5-3, with D tentatively TRBD2 (7 bases). TRBV5-3 falls under the ORF class, with uncertain function. Trimming took 4 bases from V and 0 from J, leaving 17 bases between them. The length of the CDR3 is 16 residues. The DNA of the CDR3 is TGTGCCAGAAGCCCCCGTGTGGGGGGGGCCTCCTACGAGCAGTACTTC. Translation: CARSPRVGGASYEQYF.

The chain employs TRBV12-2 and TRBJ2-5; the table's D gene call, TRBD1, was not cross checked with the DNA. The J call may be in error: the DNA end matches TRBJ2-7 better. TRBV12-2 is described as a pseudogene. This CDR3 spans 15 amino acids. The CDR3 DNA reads TGTGCAAGTCGCTTAGGGACAGGGGGCGGGTACGAGCAGTACTTC. Its protein product is CASRLGTGGGYEQYF.

The chain carries TRBV11-2 and TRBJ2-7; TRBD2 aligns across 11 bases. The CDR3 has 16 amino acids. CDR1 and CDR2 (germline): SGHAT, FQNNGV. J gave up 4 bases and V 5 bases, and 10 bases lay outside the gene matches. As DNA, the CDR3 is TGTGCCAGCAGCCGACTAGCGGGGAACATGGGATACGAGCAGTACTTC. Amino acids: CASSRLAGNMGYEQYF.

The V call is TRBV19, the J call TRBJ1-5; 8 positions match TRBD1. CDR3 length equals 14 residues. Germline values: CDR1 LNHDA, CDR2 SQIVND (reference sequence). V lost 2 bases to trimming and J lost 7 bases; unmatched junction nucleotides: 4. CDR3 protein: CASSIQGAGQPQHF. The CDR3 coding sequence is TGTGCCAGTAGTATACAGGGGGCAGGACAGCCCCAGCATTTT.

The J gene is TRBJ1-2, the V gene TRBV19; D is undetermined. The length of the CDR3 is 12 residues. Germline V CDR1 and CDR2: LNHDA, SQIVND (reference sequence). V was trimmed by 9 bases and J by 9 bases, leaving 17 bases between them. CDR3 in amino acids: CASRGPYDRYTF. CDR3 coding DNA: TGTGCCAGCCGGGGTCCTTATGATCGCTACACCTTC.

This clone occurred once. This chain joins TRBV6-1 and TRBJ1-6, with D perhaps matching TRBD1 (5 bases). The germline CDR1 and CDR2 sequences are MNHNS and SASEGT. V was pared by 2 bases and J by 5 bases, with 10 bases between. The CDR3 length is 15 residues. The CDR3 loop reads CASSENDRHNSPLHF. The CDR3, as DNA: TGTGCCAGCAGTGAAAATGACAGACATAATTCACCCCTCCACTTT.

A word on this clone: At one end the junction does not follow the germline gene, possibly because of a read error. The V gene is TRBV9, the J gene TRBJ2-1, with 7 nucleotides matching TRBD2. Germline-derived CDR1 and CDR2 are SGDLS and YYNGEE. This CDR3 region has 13 residues. CDR3: CATSPLGYNEQFF. The CDR3 DNA is TGCGCGACTAGCCCTCTTGGGTACAATGAGCAGTTCTTC.